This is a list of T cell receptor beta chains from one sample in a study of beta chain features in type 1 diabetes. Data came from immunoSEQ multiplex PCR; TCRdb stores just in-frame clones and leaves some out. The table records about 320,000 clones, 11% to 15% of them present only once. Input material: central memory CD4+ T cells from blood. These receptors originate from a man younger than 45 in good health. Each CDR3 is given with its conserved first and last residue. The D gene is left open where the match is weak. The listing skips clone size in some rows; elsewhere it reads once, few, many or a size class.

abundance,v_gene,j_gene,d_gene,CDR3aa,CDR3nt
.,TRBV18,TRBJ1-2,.,CASSPDTPVGYTF,TGTGCCAGCTCACCGGACACCCCTGTTGGCTACACCTTC
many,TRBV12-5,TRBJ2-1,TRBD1,CASGSLGQGYNEQFF,TGTGCTAGTGGTTCTCTGGGACAGGGGTACAATGAGCAGTTCTTC
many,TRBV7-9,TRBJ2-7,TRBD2,CASSLPPSGLAGSSYEQYF,TGTGCCAGCAGCTTACCCCCCTCCGGACTAGCGGGGTCTTCCTACGAGCAGTACTTC
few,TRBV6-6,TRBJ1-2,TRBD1,CASRPAAGGPDGYTF,TGTGCCAGCAGGCCGGCGGCAGGGGGCCCTGATGGCTACACCTTC
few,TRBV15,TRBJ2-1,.,CATSRDSITQFF,TGTGCCACCAGCAGAGATTCCATAACCCAGTTCTTC
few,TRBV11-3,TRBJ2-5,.,CASRSALGAETQYF,TGTGCCAGCAGATCCGCTTTGGGTGCAGAGACCCAGTACTTC
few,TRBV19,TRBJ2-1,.,CASSILLGDYNEQFF,TGTGCCAGTAGTATTTTGCTGGGTGACTACAATGAGCAGTTCTTC
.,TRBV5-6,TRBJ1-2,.,CASSLAGANYGYTF,TGTGCCAGCAGCTTAGCGGGGGCGAACTATGGCTACACCTTC
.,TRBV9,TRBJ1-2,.,CASSVDPTAGGYTF,TGTGCCAGCAGCGTAGATCCAACCGCGGGTGGCTACACCTTC
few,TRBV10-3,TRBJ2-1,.,CAISAPVSWRGHEQFF,TGTGCCATCAGTGCCCCGGTATCCTGGAGGGGTCATGAGCAGTTCTTC
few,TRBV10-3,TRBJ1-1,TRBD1,CAISDHTGGTEAFF,TGTGCCATCAGTGACCATACAGGGGGCACTGAAGCTTTCTTT
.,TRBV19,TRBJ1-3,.,CASTASGYSGNTIYF,TGTGCCAGTACTGCTAGCGGGTACTCTGGAAACACCATATATTTT
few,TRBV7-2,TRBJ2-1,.,CASSLGGGPSDEQFF,TGTGCCAGCAGCTTAGGCGGCGGGCCCAGCGATGAGCAGTTCTTC
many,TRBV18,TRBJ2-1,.,CASSPEVIVNEQFF,TGTGCCAGCTCACCCGAAGTTATAGTCAATGAGCAGTTCTTC
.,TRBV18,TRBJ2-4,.,CASSPGNIQYF,TGTGCCAGCTCACCGGGGAACATTCAGTACTTC
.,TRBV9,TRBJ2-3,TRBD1,CASSSGQRTDTQYF,TGTGCCAGCAGTTCGGGACAGCGCACAGATACGCAGTATTTT
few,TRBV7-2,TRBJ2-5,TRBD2,CASSNSGSKLGQYF,TGTGCCAGCAGCAATAGCGGGTCGAAGTTAGGCCAGTACTTC
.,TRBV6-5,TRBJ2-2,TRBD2,CASSYKTSGNAGELFF,TGTGCCAGCAGTTACAAAACTAGCGGTAACGCCGGGGAGCTGTTTTTT
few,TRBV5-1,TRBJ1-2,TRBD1,CASSLGQGAGGYTF,TGCGCCAGCAGCTTGGGACAGGGGGCTGGTGGCTACACCTTC
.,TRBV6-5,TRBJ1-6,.,CASSRDFSPLHF,TGTGCCAGCAGTCGGGATTTTTCACCCCTCCACTTT
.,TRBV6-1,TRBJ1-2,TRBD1,CASSEDRGQGYTF,TGTGCCAGCAGTGAAGACAGGGGGCAGGGCTACACCTTC
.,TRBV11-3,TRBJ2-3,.,CASSLGAGDTQYF,TGTGCCAGCAGCTTAGGGGCCGGGGATACGCAGTATTTT
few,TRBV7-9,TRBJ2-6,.,CASRESSGANVLTF,TGTGCCAGCAGAGAGAGCTCTGGGGCCAACGTCCTGACTTTC
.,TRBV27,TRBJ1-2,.,CASSLYVDKTNYGYTF,TGTGCCAGCAGTCTCTACGTTGACAAAACTAACTATGGCTACACCTTC
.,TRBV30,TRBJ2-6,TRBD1,CAWSVGTASSGANVLTF,TGTGCCTGGAGTGTCGGGACAGCTTCCTCTGGGGCCAACGTCCTGACTTTC
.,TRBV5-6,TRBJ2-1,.,CASRPGLSSLYNEQFF,TGTGCCAGCAGACCGGGACTGTCGTCACTCTACAATGAGCAGTTCTTC
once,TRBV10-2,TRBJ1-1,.,CASSFPVITEAFF,TGCGCCAGCAGTTTCCCAGTGATCACTGAAGCTTTCTTT
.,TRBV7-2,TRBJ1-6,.,CASSSPELNSPLHF,TGTGCCAGCAGTTCGCCAGAGTTGAATTCACCCCTCCACTTT
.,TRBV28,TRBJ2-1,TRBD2,CASSFLASGGSLGDEQFF,TGTGCCAGCAGTTTCCTCGCAAGCGGGGGCTCGTTAGGCGATGAGCAGTTCTTC
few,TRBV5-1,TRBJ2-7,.,CASSRATARTYEQYF,TGCGCCAGCAGCCGGGCGACAGCCAGAACCTACGAGCAGTACTTC
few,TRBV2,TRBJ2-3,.,CASSEQANPTDTQYF,TGTGCCAGCAGTGAACAGGCTAACCCCACAGATACGCAGTATTTT
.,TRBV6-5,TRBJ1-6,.,CASSPGRSENSPLHF,TGTGCCAGCAGCCCCGGGAGATCAGAGAATTCACCCCTCCACTTT